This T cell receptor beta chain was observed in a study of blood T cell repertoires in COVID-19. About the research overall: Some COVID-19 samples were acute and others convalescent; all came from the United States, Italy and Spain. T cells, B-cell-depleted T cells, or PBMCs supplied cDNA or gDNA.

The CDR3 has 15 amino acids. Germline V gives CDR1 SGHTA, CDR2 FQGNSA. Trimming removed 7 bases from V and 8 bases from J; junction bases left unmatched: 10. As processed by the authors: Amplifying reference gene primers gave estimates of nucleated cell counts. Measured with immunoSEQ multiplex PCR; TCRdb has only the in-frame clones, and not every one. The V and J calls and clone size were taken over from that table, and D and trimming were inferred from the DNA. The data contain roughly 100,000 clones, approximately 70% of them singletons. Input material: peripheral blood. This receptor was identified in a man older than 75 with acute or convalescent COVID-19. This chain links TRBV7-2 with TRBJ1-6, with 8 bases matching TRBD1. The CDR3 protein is CASTTNRGSYSPLHF. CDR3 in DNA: TGTGCCAGCACCACAAACAGGGGGTCATATTCACCCCTCCACTTT.